The sequence of this T cell receptor beta chain was determined in a study of spatial heterogeneity in lung cancer. Germline trimming cut 5 bases from V and 2 bases from J; bases unmatched to any gene: 15. Looked up from germline, CDR1 is MNHNS and CDR2 is SASEGT. The CDR3 length is 17 residues. TCRdb re-called the 5' RACE reads with MiXCR, one entry per CDR3 protein. The table records about 85,000 distinct CDR3 sequences, more than 15% of them present only once. Time point indicated: sample taken at primary tumor resection. Whole RNA obtained from tumor, nontumor lung or frozen PBMC underwent sequencing without sorting.

Specimen: PBMCs, collected at surgery. The TCR originated in a male donor with early-stage non-small cell lung cancer. This rearrangement joins TRBV6-1 to TRBJ2-7; 7 bases fit TRBD1. CDR3 sequence: CASSSQKVDRVTYEQYF. CDR3 DNA sequence: TGTGCCAGCAGTTCCCAGAAGGTTGACAGGGTAACCTACGAGCAGTACTTC.